Presented here are 4 T cell receptor beta chains from one specimen sequenced in a study of T cells in Graves' hyperthyroidism and ophthalmopathy. Amplification of TCR beta CDR3 regions was performed using RNA transcripts as template. When the TCR CDR3 underwent first-round RT-PCR, the HTBI primer set was used. TCRdb reprocessed the multiplex PCR reads with MiXCR, giving one entry per CDR3 protein. The sample has around 55,000 distinct CDR3 sequences, under 50% seen once. Sequencing used blood. The receptors were sampled from a woman aged 45-60 years with Graves' ophthalmopathy.

This clonotype showed up many times. This chain connects TRBV7-2 to TRBJ1-1; D gene unclear. V lost 6 bases and J lost 1, with 12 bases in between. The length of the CDR3 is 14 residues. Germline lookup yields CDR1 SGHTA and CDR2 FQGNSA. In nucleotides, the CDR3 is TGTGCCAGCAGGAACGTTCGACCGAACACTGAAGCTTTCTTT. Amino acids: CASRNVRPNTEAFF.

The sample holds many counts of this clonotype. The J gene is TRBJ2-7, the V gene TRBV19, with 8 nucleotides matching TRBD2. V gave up 2 bases and J gave up 0 bases; unmatched junction bases: 3. CDR3 length: 15 residues. The germline gives CDR1 LNHDA, CDR2 SQIVND (reference sequence). As DNA, the CDR3 is TGTGCCAGTAGTATAATAGCGGGGAGCTCCTACGAGCAGTACTTC. Protein product: CASSIIAGSSYEQYF.

In this sample, this clonotype turned up many times. The rearrangement uses TRBV27 and TRBJ1-2, with 7 bases aligning to TRBD1. This CDR3 has 14 residues. The junction had 8 bases not matched to a gene; V was cut back by 3 bases and J by 7 bases. Germline assignment: CDR1 MNHEY and CDR2 SMNVEV (reference sequence). This CDR3 is CASSFSGTAPGYTF. CDR3 coding DNA: TGTGCCAGCAGTTTCTCCGGGACAGCCCCTGGCTACACCTTC.

This sequence joins TRBV7-8 and TRBJ1-4; 8 bases map to TRBD1. V gave up 3 bases and J gave up 10 bases; unmatched junction bases: 7. In germline, CDR1 is SGHVS, CDR2 FQNEAQ. This CDR3 spans 14 amino acids. CDR3 DNA: TGTGCCAGCAGCTTCGGACAGGGAGGTGGAAAACTGTTTTTT. As protein: CASSFGQGGGKLFF. The variable domain in full, with the rest retrieved from reference TRBV7-8 and TRBJ1-4, is GAGVSQSPRYKVAKRGQDVALRCDPISGHVSLFWYQQALGQGPEFLTYFQNEAQLDKSGLPSDRFFAERPEGSVSTLKIQRTQQEDSAVYLCASSFGQGGGKLFFGSGTQLSVL.